The 5 T cell receptor beta chains presented below share a single source sample, sequenced in a study of blood T cell repertoires in COVID-19. Clones were read by immunoSEQ multiplex PCR, and TCRdb kept only the in-frame ones, dropping some. The data hold 210,000 or so clones, with approximately 87% observed a single time. Source material: peripheral blood. The receptors were sampled from a woman aged 45-59 years with acute or convalescent COVID-19.

This clone was observed a handful of times. V usage is TRBV6-6 and J usage is TRBJ1-1, with D possibly TRBD1 on 6 matching bases. CDR3 length equals 14 residues. Trimming stripped 2 bases from V and 9 bases from J, with 16 bases between. CDR1 is MNHNY and CDR2 is SVGAGI in the germline V gene (reference sequence). The DNA for the CDR3 is TGTGCCAGCAGTTACCCTGAATGGACAGAAAAAGCTTTCTTT. This translates into CASSYPEWTEKAFF.

The sample holds a few counts of this clone. The rearrangement links TRBV6-5 to TRBJ2-7; 10 bases are a match to TRBD1. J gave up 7 bases and V 6 bases, and 12 bases lay outside the gene matches. CDR1 and CDR2 (germline): MNHEY, SVGAGI. The CDR3 consists of 15 residues. The CDR3 protein is CASSLLGTGVEEQYF. As DNA, the CDR3 is TGTGCCAGCAGCTTACTCGGGACAGGGGTCGAAGAGCAGTACTTC.

This sequence joins TRBV9 and TRBJ2-2; 7 nucleotides agree with TRBD2. V gave up 1 base and J gave up 3 bases; unmatched junction bases: 9. This CDR3 is 17 amino acids long. The germline CDR1 and CDR2 sequences are SGDLS and YYNGEE. Written as DNA, the CDR3 is TGTGCCAGCAGCGTATGGACCAAGGGAGGGGACACCGGGGAGCTGTTTTTT. Translation gives CASSVWTKGGDTGELFF.

J is TRBJ2-3 and V is TRBV15; 12 bases are shared with TRBD2. The V and J ends lost 1 base and 5 bases, in that order; junction bases with no gene match: 7. Germline V gene data show CDR1 as LNHNV and CDR2 as YYDKDF (reference sequence). The CDR3 contains 17 residues. The CDR3 region has the DNA TGTGCCACCAGCAGAGTCCTAGCGGGGGGGCCAAAAGATACGCAGTATTTT. This translates into CATSRVLAGGPKDTQYF.

This rearrangement joins TRBV12-5 to TRBJ2-2; 9 positions agree with TRBD1. The CDR3 is 17 residues long. In germline, CDR1 is LGHNT, CDR2 FRNRAP. Unmatched junction bases numbered 4, after V lost 1 base and J lost 1 base. CDR3 nucleotide sequence: TGTGCTAGTGGTTTGGGGACAGGGGTGGGGAACACCGGGGAGCTGTTTTTT. Its protein is CASGLGTGVGNTGELFF.